The rows below give T cell receptor beta chains drawn from one sample of a study of blood T cell repertoires in COVID-19. Profiled with immunoSEQ multiplex PCR; TCRdb holds only in-frame clones, not every one. The top ten clones hold 3.6% of a sample with a few hundred thousand clones, about 88% of them seen once. The sequenced sample consisted of peripheral blood. These receptor sequences come from a man aged 18 to 30 with active or convalescent COVID-19. The CDR3 runs from the conserved cysteine through the conserved F or W. A D gene is named only where the DNA matches it firmly. Part of the rows lack a size; the others show once, few, many or a class for expanded clones.

clone_size | d_call | j_call | v_call | cdr3_nt | cdr3_aa
NA | TRBD1 | TRBJ1-1 | TRBV5-1 | TGCGCCAGCAGCTTGAGGGGCCGCCTAGGGGGCGTAGCCCCTGCAGCTTTCTTT | CASSLRGRLGGVAPAAFF
NA | NA | TRBJ1-1 | TRBV2 | TGTGCCACCAGCCACGAGGGAAGGACTGAAGCTTTCTTT | CATSHEGRTEAFF
NA | NA | TRBJ1-1 | TRBV7-8 | TGTGCCAGCAGCGCCACACAGGGAAACACTGAAGCTTTCTTT | CASSATQGNTEAFF
many | TRBD1 | TRBJ2-7 | TRBV5-4 | TGTGCCAGCAGCCTGACAGGGGGCGGTTACGAGCAGTACTTC | CASSLTGGGYEQYF
NA | NA | TRBJ2-1 | TRBV9 | TGTGCCAGCAGCGTAGTAGGGACAATAGATCATGAGCAGTTCTTC | CASSVVGTIDHEQFF
NA | TRBD1 | TRBJ2-7 | TRBV5-1 | TGCGCCAGCAGCGCATCGACAGGGACCCTCTACGAGCAGTACTTC | CASSASTGTLYEQYF
NA | TRBD2 | TRBJ2-2 | TRBV19 | TGTGCCAGTAGGGCTCATAGCGGGAGAAACAGGGAGCTGTTTTTT | CASRAHSGRNRELFF
NA | TRBD1 | TRBJ1-4 | TRBV11-2 | TGTGCCAGCAGCTTAGCTCCCCGCACCAGGGGGCCTAATGAAAAACTGTTTTTT | CASSLAPRTRGPNEKLFF
NA | NA | TRBJ1-1 | TRBV7-6 | TGTGCCACCTCGGGGACTCGAGGCCTAGGGACTGAAGCTTTCTTT | CATSGTRGLGTEAFF
NA | NA | TRBJ1-6 | TRBV2 | TGTGCCAGCAGTGACCCGAACGGTTCACCCCTCCACTTT | CASSDPNGSPLHF
NA | TRBD1 | TRBJ1-6 | TRBV14 | TGTGCCAGCAGCCAAGATTGGGACAGGGGAGTTAATTCACCCCTCCACTTT | CASSQDWDRGVNSPLHF
NA | TRBD2 | TRBJ2-7 | TRBV6-1 | TGTGCCAGCAGTGAGGGACTAGCGGAACTCTCCTACGAGCAGTACTTC | CASSEGLAELSYEQYF
few | TRBD1 | TRBJ1-1 | TRBV6-5 | TGTGCCAGCAGTTACCTCCAGGGGGCCGCTGAAGCTTTCTTT | CASSYLQGAAEAFF
once | NA | TRBJ1-1 | TRBV6-5 | TGTGCCAGCAGTTACAAGTATTCGGGGAACACTGAAGCTTTCTTT | CASSYKYSGNTEAFF
NA | TRBD1 | TRBJ2-6 | TRBV10-3 | TGTGCCATCAGTTCCGGGACAGGGGCTGGGGCCAACGTCCTGACTTTC | CAISSGTGAGANVLTF
NA | TRBD2 | TRBJ2-7 | TRBV11-2 | TGTGCCAGCAGCTTAGATCTAGCGGGAGAATACGAGCAGTACTTC | CASSLDLAGEYEQYF
once | NA | TRBJ1-5 | TRBV4-1 | TGCGCCAGCAGCCAAGGGCTAGGCAATCAGCCCCAGCATTTT | CASSQGLGNQPQHF
NA | NA | TRBJ2-7 | TRBV6-5 | TGTGCCAGCAGCCCCAGGGGGGCGAACTTCTACGAGCAGTACTTC | CASSPRGANFYEQYF
NA | TRBD1 | TRBJ2-5 | TRBV5-3 | TGTGCCAGAAGCTACAATACGACAGGGGGGAATCAAGAGACCCAGTACTTC | CARSYNTTGGNQETQYF
NA | NA | TRBJ2-3 | TRBV7-2 | TGTGCCAGCAGCTTATTAGGTCAGGTCGATACGCAGTATTTT | CASSLLGQVDTQYF
NA | NA | TRBJ2-7 | TRBV7-9 | TGTGCCAGCAGCTTAACAAACGCCCCTTCCTACGAGCAGTACTTC | CASSLTNAPSYEQYF
NA | NA | TRBJ2-2 | TRBV12-5 | TGTGCTAGTGGTTGGAGTAACACCGGGGAGCTGTTTTTT | CASGWSNTGELFF
NA | NA | TRBJ2-7 | TRBV5-1 | TGCGCCAGCAGCTTGGCGGCAGGGGTAGGTCTAAACGAGCAGTACTTC | CASSLAAGVGLNEQYF
NA | NA | TRBJ1-5 | TRBV28 | TGTGCCAGCAGTTTATCGGACACAAGCAATCAGCCCCAGCATTTT | CASSLSDTSNQPQHF
NA | NA | TRBJ2-1 | TRBV9 | TGTGCCAGCAGCGTCTCCAGCGGGTTATACAATGAGCAGTTCTTC | CASSVSSGLYNEQFF
NA | TRBD2 | TRBJ2-3 | TRBV5-4 | TGTGCCAGCAGCTTGACTAGCGGGAGCACAGATACGCAGTATTTT | CASSLTSGSTDTQYF
NA | NA | TRBJ2-5 | TRBV20-1 | TGCAGTGCCCCGCGTCGAGAGACCCAGTACTTC | CSAPRRETQYF
NA | TRBD1 | TRBJ2-2 | TRBV30 | TGTGCCTGGAGTGTTGGGACAGGGAATACCGGGGAGCTGTTTTTT | CAWSVGTGNTGELFF
NA | NA | TRBJ2-7 | TRBV9 | TGTGCCAGCAGCGTAGCACCAGGGTGGACCTACGAGCAGTACTTC | CASSVAPGWTYEQYF
few | NA | TRBJ1-3 | TRBV6-5 | TGTGCCAGCAGCAAGCTCGAGGGAGGAAACACCATATATTTT | CASSKLEGGNTIYF
NA | TRBD1 | TRBJ1-2 | TRBV7-8 | TGTGCCAGCAGCAAATCCCAGGGGGCCGGTAGCTATGGCTACACCTTC | CASSKSQGAGSYGYTF
NA | NA | TRBJ2-5 | TRBV5-4 | TGTGCCAGCAGCTTGGTCAGGGAAGAGACCCAGTACTTC | CASSLVREETQYF
NA | TRBD2 | TRBJ2-3 | TRBV5-1 | TGCGCCAGTCGGGGCGGGGGGGCCCCAGATACGCAGTATTTT | CASRGGGAPDTQYF
NA | NA | TRBJ1-1 | TRBV7-9 | TGTGCCAGCGAGATAGTTCTTAACACTGAAGCTTTCTTT | CASEIVLNTEAFF
NA | NA | TRBJ1-5 | TRBV10-2 | TGCGCCAGCAGTGAGTCCACGGGGAGCAATCAGCCCCAGCATTTT | CASSESTGSNQPQHF
once | TRBD2 | TRBJ2-1 | TRBV7-3 | TGTGCCAGCAGCATGGGGGGGAGTACGTGGGATGAGCAGTTCTTC | CASSMGGSTWDEQFF
once | NA | TRBJ2-5 | TRBV28 | TGTGCCAGCAGGGAACAGGGAGATACCAGAGAGACCCAGTACTTC | CASREQGDTRETQYF
NA | TRBD1 | TRBJ1-3 | TRBV3-1/TRBV3-2 | TGTGCCAGCACGGACAGGGCTGGAAACACCATATATTTT | CASTDRAGNTIYF
NA | NA | TRBJ2-3 | TRBV5-1 | TGCGCCAGCAGCTTAATAAGCACAGATACGCAGTATTTT | CASSLISTDTQYF
NA | TRBD1 | TRBJ2-2 | TRBV7-3 | TGTGCCAGCAGGACAGGGGAGTCCGGGGAGCTGTTTTTT | CASRTGESGELFF
NA | TRBD1 | TRBJ2-1 | TRBV7-9 | TGTGCCAGCAGCTTTGGACAGGGTGTAGCGAATGAGCAGTTCTTC | CASSFGQGVANEQFF
NA | NA | TRBJ2-5 | TRBV30 | TGTGCCTGGAGTGCCTCACTAGTGGAGACCCAGTACTTC | CAWSASLVETQYF
NA | NA | TRBJ2-7 | TRBV6-5 | TGTGCCAGCATGATAGGGAGCAACGAGCAGTACTTC | CASMIGSNEQYF
once | NA | TRBJ1-3 | TRBV5-1 | TGCGCCAGCAGCTTTTCGTCTGGAAACACCATATATTTT | CASSFSSGNTIYF
NA | TRBD1 | TRBJ1-2 | TRBV5-1 | TGCGCCAGCAGCCCCGGACAGGAATCTGGCTACACCTTC | CASSPGQESGYTF